This T cell receptor (beta chain) was observed in a study of metastatic and nonmetastatic thyroid tumors. Across the study: Repertoire comparison spanned blood and tumor or nodule tissue of malignant and benign thyroid patients.

Study-level points and caveats: As reported, TCR beta diversity in blood and tumor was significantly higher in malignant thyroid tumors than in benign nodules.

Per the authors' pipeline: A classifier for distant metastasis in papillary thyroid cancer was constructed using CDR3 differences observed across clinicopathological groups. From the PCR reads, TCRdb re-called clones with MiXCR. Clone size and V and J calls follow TCRdb, not the original study. The sample includes under 55,000 clones, approximately 15% seen only once; the top ten take approximately 3%. This clone was recorded a few times. Its antigen is unidentified. Thyroid surgery was preceded by no treatment in any patient. CDR1 is MNHNS and CDR2 is SASEGT in the germline V gene. CDR3 length equals 14 residues. Trimming removed 6 bases from V and 6 bases from J, with 17 bases in between.

Sample: blood. This TCR came from a female donor with papillary thyroid cancer or a benign thyroid nodule (not recorded which). Some clones in this sample may be carry-over from other donors' samples. The V call is TRBV6-1, the J call TRBJ1-1; D is uncertain. DNA for the CDR3: TGTGCCAGCAGAAAAAGCAGGCGCGGGCCTGAAGCTTTCTTT. Translated: CASRKSRRGPEAFF.